This TCR beta chain was recorded in a study of cytomegalovirus exposure and HLA in healthy donors. Study-wide results and caveats: The analysis excluded some indistinguishable V segments, including TRBV6-2 and TRBV6-3.

The CDR3 runs to 15 residues. V was shortened by 3 bases and J by 0 bases, with 12 bases between the two germline ends. Germline CDR1 and CDR2: SQVTM and ANQGSEA. The PCR contained 60 Vbeta and 13 Jbeta primers. Clones were sequenced by immunoSEQ multiplex PCR, and TCRdb holds only the in-frame ones, with some missing. The sample consists of approximately 140,000 clones, just under 75% of them appearing once. The sample holds a few counts of this clone. Its specificity is unknown. This sequence originates from a woman aged 18-29 years in good health and CMV-seronegative. The sequencing sample was made of PBMCs. This chain connects TRBV29-1 to TRBJ2-1; D is unclear. The CDR3 spells CSVETRHRSYNEQFF. In DNA, the CDR3 is TGCAGCGTTGAGACACGCCATCGCTCCTACAATGAGCAGTTCTTC.